Below, 28 T cell receptor beta chains from the same sample are listed, as sequenced in a study of CD8 T cells in ankylosing spondylitis. TCRdb fed the 5' RACE reads into MiXCR, producing one record per CDR3 protein. Found here are under 250,000 distinct CDR3 sequences, around 25% of them singletons; the top ten hold more than 6.5%. Sequenced sample: blood, either unsorted or a sorted T cell fraction (not recorded which). The receptors here all came from a male donor with ankylosing spondylitis or in good health (not recorded which).

Notes on this clonotype: One base away lies a much larger clone, so this may be a sequencing read error. V gene TRBV7-2 combines with J gene TRBJ2-5; D gene uncertain. The J call may be in error: the DNA end matches TRBJ2-1 better. There are 13 residues in the CDR3. Germline CDR1 SGHTA, CDR2 FQGNSA. The CDR3 bases are TGTGCCAGCAGCCTAGAGCCGTTTCAGACCCAGTTCTTC. The encoded protein is CASSLEPFQTQFF.

The rearrangement links TRBV4-2 to TRBJ2-1; D tentatively fits TRBD1 or TRBD2 (5 bases each). In germline, CDR1 is LGHNA, CDR2 YNFKEQ. The germline V and J ends were trimmed by 3 bases and 10 bases, with 10 bases remaining between them. The CDR3 is 12 amino acids. CDR3: CASSQTRDEQFF. DNA of the CDR3: TGTGCCAGCAGCCAGACCAGGGACGAGCAGTTCTTC.

This clonotype was observed at least ten times. The rearrangement uses TRBV18 and TRBJ2-7, with D perhaps TRBD2 (6 bases). The CDR3 spans 17 residues. V gave up 3 bases and J gave up 0 bases, with 18 bases separating them. Germline assignment: CDR1 KGHSH and CDR2 LQKENI. CDR3 loop: CASSPPGLSRDSYEQYF. In DNA form, the CDR3 reads TGTGCCAGCTCACCCCCGGGACTCTCCCGTGACTCCTACGAGCAGTACTTC.

This clonotype was counted a few times. The genes are TRBV7-2 and TRBJ2-5; a weak D match, TRBD2 (5 bases). The CDR3 is 13 amino acids. Germline loops: CDR1 SGHTA, CDR2 FQGNSA. The V and J ends lost 5 bases and 3 bases respectively, with 10 bases between them. The CDR3 loop is CASSLGVKETQYF. In DNA, the CDR3 is TGTGCCAGCAGCCTCGGGGTAAAAGAGACCCAGTACTTC.

This clonotype showed up just a few times. The chain joins TRBV9 to TRBJ2-2; TRBD2 agrees at 13 bases. The germline V gene encodes CDR1 SGDLS and CDR2 YYNGEE. This CDR3 comprises 16 residues. The junction had 3 bases not matched to a gene; V was cut back by 3 bases and J by 4 bases. As DNA, the CDR3 is TGTGCCAGCAGCGCCAGGACTAGCGGGGGCACCGGGGAGCTGTTTTTT. This sequence encodes CASSARTSGGTGELFF.

This clonotype was detected ten times or more. The chain has TRBV20-1 and TRBJ2-1; 12 positions agree with TRBD2. CDR1 DFQATT and CDR2 SNEGSKA come from the germline V gene (reference sequence). With V trimmed by 1 base and J by 6 bases, 4 bases remained unmatched. This CDR3 region has 15 residues. CDR3 protein: CSARGLLAGGNEQFF. As DNA, the CDR3 is TGCAGTGCTAGAGGTCTACTAGCGGGAGGCAATGAGCAGTTCTTC.

The chain carries TRBV20-1 and TRBJ2-1; 11 nucleotides align to TRBD2. Germline loops: CDR1 DFQATT, CDR2 SNEGSKA (reference sequence). Germline trimming cut 1 base from V and 4 bases from J; bases unmatched to any gene: 6. CDR3 size: 16 residues. CDR3 protein: CSARAQTSGEYNEQFF. The DNA for the CDR3 is TGCAGTGCTAGAGCTCAGACTAGCGGGGAATACAATGAGCAGTTCTTC.

The chain joins TRBV10-3 to TRBJ1-2, with TRBD1 matching 8 bases. The V gene's germline CDR1 is ENHRY and CDR2 SYGVKD. The CDR3 has 15 residues. V lost 3 bases to trimming and J lost 5 bases; unmatched junction nucleotides: 8. This chain's CDR3 is CAISDQGALSYGYTF. The CDR3 region has the DNA TGTGCCATCAGTGATCAGGGGGCGCTTTCTTATGGCTACACCTTC.

This clonotype was detected a few times. The chain has TRBV6-1 and TRBJ1-5; weak D call: TRBD1 (5 bases). Germline CDR1 is MNHNS and CDR2 is SASEGT. V was shortened by 6 bases and J by 4 bases, with 19 bases between the two germline ends. This CDR3 spans 16 amino acids. This CDR3 is CASRAGAETWNQPQHF. Here the CDR3 DNA reads TGTGCCAGCAGGGCTGGGGCAGAGACTTGGAATCAGCCCCAGCATTTT.

The chain carries TRBV28 and TRBJ2-2; TRBD2 agrees at 10 bases. Germline V CDR1 and CDR2: MDHEN, SYDVKM. This CDR3 contains 16 residues. V gave up 6 bases and J gave up 1 base; unmatched junction bases: 5. The CDR3, as DNA: TGTGCCAGCAGGTCTAGCGGGAGAATGAACACCGGGGAGCTGTTTTTT. Translating it yields CASRSSGRMNTGELFF.

V and J are TRBV20-1 and TRBJ2-7, with a tentative D call TRBD2 (7 bases). Per the germline V gene, CDR1 is DFQATT and CDR2 is SNEGSKA (reference sequence). V was clipped by 6 bases and J by 6 bases, with 21 bases between them. The CDR3 is 14 residues long. CDR3 DNA sequence: TGCAGTGCATTTCTCTTGGGGGGGCTAGGCGAGCAGTACTTC. This codes for CSAFLLGGLGEQYF.

This clonotype was recorded at least ten times. CDR3 region: CASSLEQGTDTQYF. The CDR3, as DNA: TGCGCCAGCAGCTTAGAACAGGGTACAGATACGCAGTATTTT. The V call is TRBV5-1, the J call TRBJ2-3; TRBD1 is a possible D gene (6 bases). This CDR3 is built from 14 residues. Germline V gene data show CDR1 as SGHRS and CDR2 as YFSETQ. Trimming shortened V by 2 bases and J by 3 bases, and 10 bases separated the two germline ends.

This clonotype was observed many times. The chain employs TRBV5-1 and TRBJ2-1; the match to TRBD2 covers 14 bases. Germline V gives CDR1 SGHRS, CDR2 YFSETQ. This CDR3 has 18 amino acids. The V segment lost 4 bases and the J segment 4 bases; nucleotides outside the gene matches: 10. The CDR3 sequence: CASSQDRGLAGVYNEQFF. The CDR3 region has the DNA TGCGCCAGCAGCCAGGACAGGGGACTAGCGGGAGTTTACAATGAGCAGTTCTTC.

This clonotype was found many times. The chain has TRBV12-3 or TRBV12-4 and TRBJ2-7; 9 positions match TRBD2. This CDR3 region has 14 residues. The V gene end was trimmed by 4 bases and the J gene end by 5 bases; junction bases not matched to a gene: 6. The CDR3 sequence: CASSSTSGPDEQYF. The CDR3 DNA reads as TGTGCCAGCAGTTCGACTAGCGGCCCAGACGAGCAGTACTTC.

This clonotype was found a few times. The chain carries TRBV7-2 and TRBJ2-1, with D unclear. CDR1 SGHTA and CDR2 FQGNSA come from the germline V gene. V was shortened by 5 bases and J by 6 bases, with 14 bases between the two germline ends. The CDR3 runs to 14 residues. This CDR3 is CASSDYTPFNEQFF. The CDR3 DNA reads TGTGCCAGCAGCGATTATACTCCCTTCAATGAGCAGTTCTTC.

This clonotype was recorded many times. A read error may account for a junction end that differs from germline. This chain links TRBV12-3 or TRBV12-4 with TRBJ2-1, with 11 bases that match TRBD2. CDR3 length equals 15 residues. The CDR3 loop reads CASRLAGGPGNEQFF. The CDR3 DNA reads TGTGCCAGCAGATTAGCGGGAGGGCCGGGCAATGAGCAGTTCTTC.

This clonotype was detected a few times. The rearrangement joins TRBV3-1 to TRBJ1-2; D is unresolved. Trimming left V 1 base short and J 8 bases short, with 11 bases between. Germline lookup yields CDR1 LGHDT and CDR2 YNNKEL (reference sequence). The CDR3 sequence is 13 residues long. The CDR3 loop reads CASSQVSVGGYTF. The DNA for the CDR3 is TGTGCCAGCAGCCAAGTCTCGGTAGGCGGCTACACCTTC.

This clonotype has ten or more counts. The genes are TRBV6-2 or TRBV6-3 and TRBJ1-1; D unresolved. Germline V gives CDR1 MNHEY, CDR2 SVGEGT. Trimming cost V 1 base and J 1 base, with 4 bases left between them. This CDR3 region has 13 residues. The CDR3: CASSYWGNTEAFF. The CDR3 nucleotides read TGTGCCAGCAGTTACTGGGGGAACACTGAAGCTTTCTTT.

The CDR3 bases are TGTGCCAGCAATAGGGCCATGGAAGCTTTCTTT. Residues: CASNRAMEAFF. The V call is TRBV6-2 or TRBV6-3, the J call TRBJ1-1; D gene unclear. Trimming took 7 bases from V and 8 from J, leaving 11 bases between them. The CDR3 contains 11 residues. Germline CDR1 is MNHEY and CDR2 is SVGEGT.

The V gene is TRBV20-1, the J gene TRBJ2-3; 9 bases match TRBD2. The CDR3 runs 13 residues. V lost 7 bases and J lost 4; bases outside the gene matches: 6. The germline gives CDR1 DFQATT, CDR2 SNEGSKA (reference sequence). Here the CDR3 reads CSGVAGGPDTQYF. The CDR3 DNA is TGCAGTGGGGTGGCGGGAGGGCCAGATACGCAGTATTTT.

This clonotype was detected ten times or more. This chain connects TRBV4-1 to TRBJ1-4; 7 bases fit TRBD1. The CDR3 is 16 residues long. Germline CDR1 reads MGHRA; CDR2 reads YSYEKL. Trimming removed 1 base from V and 5 bases from J; junction bases left unmatched: 7. This chain's CDR3 is CASSQGQGGANEKLFF. As DNA, the CDR3 is TGCGCCAGCAGCCAAGGACAGGGAGGGGCGAATGAAAAACTGTTTTTT.

A word on this clonotype: Possible read error: a much larger clone is one base away. The gene calls are TRBV28 and TRBJ1-2; D remains ambiguous. This CDR3 region has 13 residues. The germline gives CDR1 MDHEN, CDR2 SYDVKM. The CDR3 bases are TGTGCCGGCAGCATGAGAGGGTTTGACGGCTACACCTTC. Translating it yields CAGSMRGFDGYTF.

The chain carries TRBV10-3 and TRBJ2-7, with D possibly matching TRBD2 (6 bases). The ends were cut back, 5 bases at V and 2 bases at J, with 13 bases in the middle. CDR1 and CDR2 from the germline V gene are ENHRY and SYGVKD. This CDR3 contains 14 residues. The CDR3 loop reads CAISRGTDTYEQYF. CDR3 DNA sequence: TGTGCCATCAGTCGGGGGACTGATACCTACGAGCAGTACTTC.

The rearrangement uses TRBV6-2 or TRBV6-3 and TRBJ1-2; a possible D gene is TRBD1 (5 bases). Germline V gives CDR1 MNHEY, CDR2 SVGEGT. V lost 2 bases, J lost 10 bases, and 8 bases lay in between. The CDR3 is made up of 11 amino acids. The CDR3, as DNA: TGTGCCAGCAGTTACGCGGGGACCTACACCTTC. Amino acids: CASSYAGTYTF.

Note on this clonotype: Compared with germline, one end of the junction differs, possibly owing to a read error. This rearrangement joins TRBV7-7 to TRBJ2-7, with no clear D. Germline CDR1 reads SSHAT; CDR2 reads FNYEAQ (reference sequence). The CDR3 length is 13 residues. CDR3 protein: CASSPGPRDEQYF. The CDR3 coding sequence is TGTGCTAGCAGCCCTGGCCCCCGGGACGAGCAGTACTTC.

This clonotype has a count of ten or more. This chain's CDR3 is CASSLADRVTDTQYF. CDR3 coding DNA: TGCGCCAGCAGCTTGGCGGACAGGGTGACAGATACGCAGTATTTT. The chain employs TRBV5-1 and TRBJ2-3, with 8 bases matching TRBD1. Germline V gene sequence: CDR1 SGHRS, CDR2 YFSETQ. The CDR3 extends over 15 amino acids. Losses at the gene ends were 0 bases for V and 3 bases for J; bases not matched to a gene: 3.

This clonotype was counted at least ten times. This chain uses TRBV29-1 with TRBJ1-1, with D unresolved. Trimming stripped 7 bases from V and 5 bases from J, with 17 bases between. Germline V gene data show CDR1 as SQVTM and CDR2 as ANQGSEA. The CDR3 is 13 residues long. CDR3 in amino acids: CSAAWPGGTEAFF. In nucleotides, the CDR3 is TGCAGCGCCGCCTGGCCCGGAGGTACTGAAGCTTTCTTT.

This clonotype appeared many times. CDR3: CASSKTAVEQYF. The CDR3 bases are TGTGCCAGCAGTAAGACGGCAGTCGAGCAGTACTTC. This chain connects TRBV3-1 to TRBJ2-7; D is ambiguous. The V gene lost 6 bases and the J gene lost 6 bases, with 12 bases spanning the gap. The CDR3 is made up of 12 amino acids. Germline V gives CDR1 LGHDT, CDR2 YNNKEL (reference sequence).